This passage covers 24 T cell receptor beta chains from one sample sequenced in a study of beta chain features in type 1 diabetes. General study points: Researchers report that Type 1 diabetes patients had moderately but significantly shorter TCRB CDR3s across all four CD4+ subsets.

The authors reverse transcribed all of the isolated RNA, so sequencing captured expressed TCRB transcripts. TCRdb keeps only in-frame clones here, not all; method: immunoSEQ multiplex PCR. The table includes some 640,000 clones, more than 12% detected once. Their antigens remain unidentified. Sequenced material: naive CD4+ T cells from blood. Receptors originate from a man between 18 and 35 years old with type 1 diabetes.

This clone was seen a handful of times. DNA of the CDR3: TGTGCCTGGAGGGCCGGGGGCGCAAGCACAGATACGCAGTATTTT. Residues: CAWRAGGASTDTQYF. The rearrangement joins TRBV30 to TRBJ2-3; tentatively, D is TRBD1 or TRBD2 (6 bases each). Germline lookup yields CDR1 GTSNPN and CDR2 SVGIG (reference sequence). The CDR3 is 15 residues long. The V end lost 3 bases, the J end lost 0 bases, and 13 bases lay between the germline ends.

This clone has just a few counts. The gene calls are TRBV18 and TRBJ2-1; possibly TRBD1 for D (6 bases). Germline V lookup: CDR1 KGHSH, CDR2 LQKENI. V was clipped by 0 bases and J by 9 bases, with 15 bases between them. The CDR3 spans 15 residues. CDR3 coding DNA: TGTGCCAGCTCACCACCGGGGGCAGTTTTCGGTGAGCAGTTCTTC. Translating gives CASSPPGAVFGEQFF.

The CDR3 nucleotides are TGTGCCAGCAGCTTGCTCCCTCCGGGACAGGGTTTATCGGGAAACACCATATATTTT. Its translation is CASSLLPPGQGLSGNTIYF. The chain carries TRBV7-9 and TRBJ1-3; 9 bases are shared with TRBD1. The CDR3 is 19 residues long. The ends lost 3 bases at V and 4 bases at J; junction bases unmatched: 16. Germline assignment: CDR1 SEHNR and CDR2 FQNEAQ (reference sequence). Complete variable domain (other parts from reference TRBV7-9 and TRBJ1-3): DTGVSQNPRHKITKRGQNVTFRCDPISEHNRLYWYRQTLGQGPEFLTYFQNEAQLEKSRLLSDRFSAERPKGSFSTLEIQRTEQGDSAMYLCASSLLPPGQGLSGNTIYFGEGSWLTVV.

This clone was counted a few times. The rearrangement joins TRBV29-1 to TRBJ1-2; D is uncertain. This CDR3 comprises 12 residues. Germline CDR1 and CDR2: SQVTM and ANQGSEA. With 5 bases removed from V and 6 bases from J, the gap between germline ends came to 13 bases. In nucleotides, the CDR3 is TGCAGCGTTCCTGCCGCGGAAGATGGCTACACCTTC. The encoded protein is CSVPAAEDGYTF.

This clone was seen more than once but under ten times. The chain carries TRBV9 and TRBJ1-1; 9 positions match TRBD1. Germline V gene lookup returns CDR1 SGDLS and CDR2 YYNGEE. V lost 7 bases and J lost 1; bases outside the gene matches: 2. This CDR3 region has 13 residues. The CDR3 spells CASDRGTNTEAFF. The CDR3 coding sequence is TGTGCCAGCGACAGGGGGACGAACACTGAAGCTTTCTTT.

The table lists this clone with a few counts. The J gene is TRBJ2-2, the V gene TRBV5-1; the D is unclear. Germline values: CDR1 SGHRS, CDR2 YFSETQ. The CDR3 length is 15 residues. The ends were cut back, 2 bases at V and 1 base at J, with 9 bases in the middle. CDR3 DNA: TGCGCCAGCAGCTTCGTCTTAGGGAACACCGGGGAGCTGTTTTTT. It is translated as CASSFVLGNTGELFF.

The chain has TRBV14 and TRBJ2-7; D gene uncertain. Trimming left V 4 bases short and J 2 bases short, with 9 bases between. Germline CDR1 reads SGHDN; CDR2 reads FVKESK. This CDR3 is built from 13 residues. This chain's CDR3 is CASSLINTYEQYF. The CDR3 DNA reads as TGTGCCAGCAGCCTAATAAATACCTACGAGCAGTACTTC.

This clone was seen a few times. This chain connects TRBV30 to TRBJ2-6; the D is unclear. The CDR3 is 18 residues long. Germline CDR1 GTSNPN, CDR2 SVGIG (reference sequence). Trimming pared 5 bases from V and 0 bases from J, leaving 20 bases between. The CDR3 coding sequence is TGTGCCTGGCGCCGCCCGAGAGGCCTGAACTCTGGGGCCAACGTCCTGACTTTC. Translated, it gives CAWRRPRGLNSGANVLTF.

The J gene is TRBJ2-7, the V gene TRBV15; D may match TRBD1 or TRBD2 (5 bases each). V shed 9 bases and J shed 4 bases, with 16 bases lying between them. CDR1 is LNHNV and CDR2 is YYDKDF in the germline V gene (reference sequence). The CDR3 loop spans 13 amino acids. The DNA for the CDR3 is TGTGCCACAGCTCGGGACCTTGGTTACGAGCAGTACTTC. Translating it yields CATARDLGYEQYF.

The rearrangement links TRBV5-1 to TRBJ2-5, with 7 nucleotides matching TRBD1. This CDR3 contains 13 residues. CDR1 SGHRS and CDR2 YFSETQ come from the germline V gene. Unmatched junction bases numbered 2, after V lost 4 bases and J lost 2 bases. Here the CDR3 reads CASSVTGQETQYF. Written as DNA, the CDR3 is TGCGCCAGCAGCGTGACAGGGCAAGAGACCCAGTACTTC.

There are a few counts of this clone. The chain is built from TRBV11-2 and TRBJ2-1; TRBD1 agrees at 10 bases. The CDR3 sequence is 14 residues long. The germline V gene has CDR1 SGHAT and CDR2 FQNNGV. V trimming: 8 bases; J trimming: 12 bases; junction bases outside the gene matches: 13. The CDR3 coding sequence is TGTGCCAGCGGACTCCGGGACAGGGGCGGTCGGCAGTTCTTC. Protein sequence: CASGLRDRGGRQFF. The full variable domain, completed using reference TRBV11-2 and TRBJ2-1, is EAGVAQSPRYKIIEKRQSVAFWCNPISGHATLYWYQQILGQGPKLLIQFQNNGVVDDSQLPKDRFSAERLKGVDSTLKIQPAKLEDSAVYLCASGLRDRGGRQFFGPGTRLTVL.

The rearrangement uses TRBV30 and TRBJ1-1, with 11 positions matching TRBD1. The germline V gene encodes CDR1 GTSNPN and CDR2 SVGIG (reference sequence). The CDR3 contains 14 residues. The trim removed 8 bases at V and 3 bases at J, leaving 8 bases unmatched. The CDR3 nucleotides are TGTGCCATTGGACAGGGGGCTTGGGACACTGAAGCTTTCTTT. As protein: CAIGQGAWDTEAFF.

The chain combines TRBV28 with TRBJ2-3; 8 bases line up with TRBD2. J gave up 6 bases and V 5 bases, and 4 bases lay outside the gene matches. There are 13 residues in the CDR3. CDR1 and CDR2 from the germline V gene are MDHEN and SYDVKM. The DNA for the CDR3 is TGTGCCAGCAGTGGCGGGGGGCCTGATACGCAGTATTTT. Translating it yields CASSGGGPDTQYF.

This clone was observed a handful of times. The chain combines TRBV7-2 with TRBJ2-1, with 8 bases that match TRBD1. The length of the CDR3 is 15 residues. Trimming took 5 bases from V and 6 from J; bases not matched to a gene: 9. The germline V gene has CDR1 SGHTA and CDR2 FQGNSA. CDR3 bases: TGTGCCAGCAGCCCACGGACAGGGACGGGCAATGAGCAGTTCTTC. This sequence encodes CASSPRTGTGNEQFF. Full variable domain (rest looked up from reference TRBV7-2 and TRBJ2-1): GAGVSQSPSNKVTEKGKDVELRCDPISGHTALYWYRQSLGQGLEFLIYFQGNSAPDKSGLPSDRFSAERTGGSVSTLTIQRTQQEDSAVYLCASSPRTGTGNEQFFGPGTRLTVL.

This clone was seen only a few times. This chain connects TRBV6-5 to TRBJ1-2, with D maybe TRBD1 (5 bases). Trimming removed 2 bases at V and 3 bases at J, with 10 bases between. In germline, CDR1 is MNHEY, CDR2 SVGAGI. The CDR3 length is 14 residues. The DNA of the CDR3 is TGTGCCAGCAGTTACACCCGGGGCTACTATGGCTACACCTTC. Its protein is CASSYTRGYYGYTF.

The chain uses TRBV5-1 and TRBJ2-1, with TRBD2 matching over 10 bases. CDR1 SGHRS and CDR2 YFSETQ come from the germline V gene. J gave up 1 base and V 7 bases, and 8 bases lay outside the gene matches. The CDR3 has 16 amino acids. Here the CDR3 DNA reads TGCGCCAGCGGCCCAAGACTAGCGGGTTCCTACAATGAGCAGTTCTTC. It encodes CASGPRLAGSYNEQFF.

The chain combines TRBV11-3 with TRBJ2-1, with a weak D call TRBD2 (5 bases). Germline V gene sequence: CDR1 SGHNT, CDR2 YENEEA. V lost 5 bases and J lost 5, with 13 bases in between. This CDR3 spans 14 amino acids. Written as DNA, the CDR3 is TGTGCCAGCAGCCTTAGGGCACTAGACAATGAGCAGTTCTTC. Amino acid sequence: CASSLRALDNEQFF.

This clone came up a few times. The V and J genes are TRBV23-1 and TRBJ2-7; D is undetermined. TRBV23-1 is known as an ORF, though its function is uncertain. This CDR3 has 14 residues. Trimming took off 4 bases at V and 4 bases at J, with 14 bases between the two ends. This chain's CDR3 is CASSPPPDGYEQYF. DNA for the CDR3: TGCGCCAGCAGTCCGCCGCCAGATGGGTACGAGCAGTACTTC.

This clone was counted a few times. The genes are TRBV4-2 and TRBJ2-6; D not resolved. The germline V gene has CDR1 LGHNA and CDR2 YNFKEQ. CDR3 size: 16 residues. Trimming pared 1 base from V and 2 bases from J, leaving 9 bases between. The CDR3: CASSQARQTGANVLTF. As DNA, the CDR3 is TGTGCCAGCAGCCAAGCCCGGCAGACTGGGGCCAACGTCCTGACTTTC.

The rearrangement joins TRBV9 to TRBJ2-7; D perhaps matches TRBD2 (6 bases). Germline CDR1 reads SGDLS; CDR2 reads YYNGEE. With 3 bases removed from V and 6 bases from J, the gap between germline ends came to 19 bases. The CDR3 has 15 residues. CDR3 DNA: TGTGCCAGCAGCGCCTCCCCGACGGCCGGGAGCGAGCAGTACTTC. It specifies CASSASPTAGSEQYF.

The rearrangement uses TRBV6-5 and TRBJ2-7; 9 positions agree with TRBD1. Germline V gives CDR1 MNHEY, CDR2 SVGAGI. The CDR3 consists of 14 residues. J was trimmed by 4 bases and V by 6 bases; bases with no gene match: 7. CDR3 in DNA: TGTGCCAGCAGATCCGGGACAGGGACTTACGAGCAGTACTTC. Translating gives CASRSGTGTYEQYF.

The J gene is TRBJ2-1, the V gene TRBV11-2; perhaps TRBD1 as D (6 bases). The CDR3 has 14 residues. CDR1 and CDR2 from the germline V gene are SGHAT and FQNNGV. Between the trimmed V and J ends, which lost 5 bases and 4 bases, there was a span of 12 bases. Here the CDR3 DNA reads TGTGCCAGCAGCCAGGGGAGCCTATACAATGAGCAGTTCTTC. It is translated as CASSQGSLYNEQFF.

CDR3 protein: CASSQGQGWIPEAFF. In DNA, the CDR3 is TGTGCCAGCAGCCAGGGACAGGGGTGGATACCTGAAGCTTTCTTT. This rearrangement joins TRBV14 to TRBJ1-1; 10 bases agree with TRBD1. CDR3 length equals 15 residues. The germline CDR1 and CDR2 sequences are SGHDN and FVKESK. Trimming took 3 bases from V and 6 from J; bases not matched to a gene: 7.

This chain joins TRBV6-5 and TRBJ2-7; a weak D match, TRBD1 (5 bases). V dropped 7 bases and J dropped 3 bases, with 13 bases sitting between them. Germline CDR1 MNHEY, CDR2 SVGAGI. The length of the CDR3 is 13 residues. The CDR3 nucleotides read TGTGCCAGCACCGGTACAGGAGACTACGAGCAGTACTTC. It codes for CASTGTGDYEQYF.